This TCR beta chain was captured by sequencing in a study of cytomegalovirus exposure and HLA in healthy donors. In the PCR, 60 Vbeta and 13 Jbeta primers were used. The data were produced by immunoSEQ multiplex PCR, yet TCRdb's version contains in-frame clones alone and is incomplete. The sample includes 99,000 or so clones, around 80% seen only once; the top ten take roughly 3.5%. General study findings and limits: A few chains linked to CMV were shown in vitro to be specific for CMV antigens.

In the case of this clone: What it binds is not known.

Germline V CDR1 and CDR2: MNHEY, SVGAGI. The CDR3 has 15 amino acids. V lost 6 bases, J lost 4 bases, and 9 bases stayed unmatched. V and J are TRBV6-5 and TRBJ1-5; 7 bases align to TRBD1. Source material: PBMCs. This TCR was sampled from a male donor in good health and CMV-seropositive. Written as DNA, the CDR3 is TGTGCCAGCAGGACAACGGGACAGTCTAATCAGCCCCAGCATTTT. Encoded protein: CASRTTGQSNQPQHF.